The 5 T cell receptor beta chains listed next were all sequenced from one sample in a study of shared clonotypes between healthy human individuals. The table came from immunoSEQ multiplex PCR; TCRdb's copy has only in-frame clones and leaves some out. The repertoire includes over a million clones, approximately 72% of them detected once, and less than 1.5% sits in the top ten. The sample taken for sequencing was memory CD4+ T cells sorted from blood. Regarding subset: CD45RA-negative fraction. The receptors were sampled from a man between 18 and 29 years old in good health.

Details on this clone: Other DNA sequences in the same sample also yield this CDR3. The CDR3, as DNA: TGCGCCAGCAGCCGGGACAACTACGAGCAGTACTTC. This translates into CASSRDNYEQYF. This sequence joins TRBV5-1 and TRBJ2-7, with D perhaps TRBD1 (6 bases). The germline V gene has CDR1 SGHRS and CDR2 YFSETQ. The CDR3 length is 12 residues. V was trimmed by 4 bases and J by 3 bases, leaving 8 bases between them.

The rearrangement links TRBV9 to TRBJ2-1, with D unresolved. Trimming took off 0 bases at V and 9 bases at J, with 10 bases between the two ends. The germline gives CDR1 SGDLS, CDR2 YYNGEE. There are 13 residues in the CDR3. CDR3 DNA sequence: TGTGCCAGCAGCGTAGACACTTGGGGTGAGCAGTTCTTC. Its translation is CASSVDTWGEQFF.

CDR3 nucleotide sequence: TGTGCCAGCAGCTTAGGGGGCCTGGGGGGCGAGCAGTACTTC. Amino acids: CASSLGGLGGEQYF. The chain links TRBV7-8 to TRBJ2-7, with D perhaps matching TRBD2 (6 bases). The CDR3 is 14 residues long. Germline V gene lookup returns CDR1 SGHVS and CDR2 FQNEAQ. Between the trimmed V and J ends, which lost 1 base and 6 bases, there was a span of 13 bases.

With respect to this clone: Germline is not matched at one junction end, which may reflect a read error. This rearrangement joins TRBV7-7 to TRBJ2-6, with D possibly called TRBD1 or TRBD2 (6 bases each). This CDR3 comprises 17 residues. Germline V CDR1 and CDR2: SSHAT, FNYEAQ (reference sequence). The CDR3 nucleotides read TGTGCTAGCAGCGAAGGGGGGCAGAGCTCTGGGGCCAACGTCCTGACTTTC. Residues: CASSEGGQSSGANVLTF.

The rearrangement joins TRBV5-1 to TRBJ1-3; D perhaps matches TRBD1 (5 bases). The V end lost 2 bases, the J end lost 4 bases, and 13 bases lay between the germline ends. The CDR3 extends over 15 amino acids. CDR1 and CDR2 from the germline V gene are SGHRS and YFSETQ. In DNA form, the CDR3 reads TGCGCCAGCAGCTTCGACGGGGCATCGGGAAACACCATATATTTT. This codes for CASSFDGASGNTIYF.